This TCR beta chain was documented in a study of graft-versus-host responses after intestinal transplantation. Study details: The whole recipient group had anti-thymocyte globulin induction followed by tacrolimus and steroids for roughly three years.

Germline V gene sequence: CDR1 SGDLS, CDR2 YYNGEE. CDR3 length: 15 amino acids. The trim removed 3 bases at V and 4 bases at J, leaving 10 bases unmatched. Study-level results: An association linked early post-transplant HvG declines with peak circulating GvH clone levels. Recipient-marrow GvH clones were detected, some having first appeared in ileum or blood.

Data came from immunoSEQ multiplex PCR; TCRdb stores just in-frame clones and leaves some out. The data hold about 54,000 clones, with roughly nine tenths observed a single time. Concerning this clone itself: The target antigen is unknown.

Here the sequenced sample was PBMCs, taken more than 650 days after intestinal transplant. The TCR comes from a human patient who received an intestinal transplant, so some T cells may come from the graft donor. This chain links TRBV9 with TRBJ2-7; 7 nucleotides align to TRBD1. The CDR3 sequence: CASSGTGTELYEQYF. DNA of the CDR3: TGTGCCAGCAGCGGAACCGGGACAGAACTTTACGAGCAGTACTTC.